One TCR beta chain is described in this entry. Its antigen is unidentified. These data are taken from a study of T-cell reconstitution after alpha-beta-depleted transplantation in children. CDR1 and CDR2 from the germline V gene are DFQATT and SNEGSKA (reference sequence). Trimming left V 4 bases short and J 2 bases short, with 12 bases between. This CDR3 is built from 13 residues. Unique molecular identifiers were built into the TCRbeta library. TCRdb fed the PCR reads into MiXCR, producing one record per CDR3 protein. This sample carries about 600,000 distinct CDR3 sequences, roughly 23% of them seen once, and the ten largest clones take 14%. Study findings and constraints: Diversity and T-cell counts at one year after transplant derived mostly from new T cells. There were some patients whose high TCRbeta diversity at day 60 came from surviving recipient T cells and thymic progenitors. Alpha-beta T cells about two months after transplant reportedly derived from several hundred expanded graft clones.

The sequencing used PBMCs, mostly from graft donor cells, collected 360 days after TCRalphabeta/CD19-depleted stem cell transplant. The clonotype comes from a boy under two years old who had a stem cell transplant for acute myeloid leukemia, so the T cells may come from the graft donor. The chain employs TRBV20-1 and TRBJ2-7; perhaps D is TRBD1 or TRBD2 (6 bases each). The CDR3 protein is CSATGAQPYEQYF. The CDR3, as DNA: TGCAGTGCTACGGGGGCCCAGCCCTACGAGCAGTACTTC.